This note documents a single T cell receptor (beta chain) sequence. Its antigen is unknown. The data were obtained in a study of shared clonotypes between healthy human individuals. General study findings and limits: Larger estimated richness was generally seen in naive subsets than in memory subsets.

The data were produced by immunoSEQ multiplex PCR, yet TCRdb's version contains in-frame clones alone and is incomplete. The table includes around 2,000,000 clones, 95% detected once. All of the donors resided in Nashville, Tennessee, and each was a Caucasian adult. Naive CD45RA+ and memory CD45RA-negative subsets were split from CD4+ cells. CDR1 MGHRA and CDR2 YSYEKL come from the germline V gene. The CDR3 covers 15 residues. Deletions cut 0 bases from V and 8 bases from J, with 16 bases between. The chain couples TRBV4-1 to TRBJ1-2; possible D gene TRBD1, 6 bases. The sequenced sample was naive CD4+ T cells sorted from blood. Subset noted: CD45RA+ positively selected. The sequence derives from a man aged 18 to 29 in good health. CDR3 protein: CASSQDRAGVWGYTF. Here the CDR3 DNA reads TGCGCCAGCAGCCAAGATCGGGCAGGGGTGTGGGGCTACACCTTC.